This record covers a single T cell receptor (beta chain). No antigen is known for it. The data were obtained in a study of CD8+ T cells in alopecia areata. Study-wide results and limits: TCR sharing across patients was less clear than in mice, possibly HLA-related. Normal skin contains resident alphabeta T cells, and these are also sequenced in scalp samples. Normal scalp showed lower clonality than lesional scalp, especially alopecia totalis/universalis.

It was from alopecia areata patients that lesional scalp punch biopsies and peripheral blood were collected. The authors extracted RNA and reverse transcribed it into cDNA as the sequencing template. Using immunoSEQ multiplex PCR, the repertoire was profiled, and TCRdb retains in-frame clones only, with some absent. The sample contains 100,000 to 150,000 clones, 47% of which appear only once. CDR1 is LGHNA, CDR2 YNFKEQ, per germline. This CDR3 is built from 18 residues. Trimming cost V 1 base and J 0 bases; bases outside gene matches: 5. The receptor was isolated from a human donor with alopecia areata. The V and J genes are TRBV4-2 and TRBJ2-6, with TRBD2 matching over 8 bases. The sequencing input was NKG2D-low CD8+ T cells sorted from blood. CDR3 nucleotide sequence: TGTGCCAGCAGCCAAGGGGACGGGGGGGCCTCTGGGGCCAACGTCCTGACTTTC. Translated, it gives CASSQGDGGASGANVLTF.